One sample yielded the 17 T cell receptor beta chains listed below, sequenced in a study of cytomegalovirus exposure and HLA in healthy donors (dated by TCRdb to between 2016 and 2019). The library was built by means of the immunoSEQ multiplex PCR assay. For the multiplex PCR, a mixture combining 60 forward primers for TCR Vbeta segments and 13 reverse primers for TCR Jbeta segments was used. TCRdb's version of the immuneACCESS table is confined to in-frame rearrangements and falls short of the full clone set. An unresolved V gene accounts for under half of the shortfall where checked; the remainder is of unknown origin. The sample contains more than 150,000 clones, 75% to 85% of them found a single time. Approximately 1.2% of the sample lies in the top ten. The sample comprised PBMCs. The receptors come from a girl aged 2 to 9 in good health and CMV-seropositive.

The rearrangement links TRBV4-1 to TRBJ2-5, with D perhaps matching TRBD2 (6 bases). The J call is in doubt because the DNA end fits TRBJ2-7 better. Per the germline V gene, CDR1 is MGHRA and CDR2 is YSYEKL. The length of the CDR3 is 15 residues. The DNA of the CDR3 is TGCGCCAGCAGCCAAGAAGGGAGCGGGTCCTACGAGCAGTACTTC. Translating it yields CASSQEGSGSYEQYF.

The chain recombines TRBV4-2 with TRBJ2-7; TRBD2 might be the D (6 bases). The germline gives CDR1 LGHNA, CDR2 YNFKEQ. The CDR3 has 15 residues. V lost 0 bases and J 3 bases, leaving 12 bases between the germline ends. Written as DNA, the CDR3 is TGTGCCAGCAGCCAAGATGTAGGAGCGGGCTACGAGCAGTACTTC. Amino acids: CASSQDVGAGYEQYF.

This clone was seen more than once but under ten times. The genes are TRBV5-1 and TRBJ1-1; weak D call: TRBD1 (6 bases). V shed 0 bases and J shed 4 bases, with 31 bases lying between them. CDR1 is SGHRS, CDR2 YFSETQ, per germline. CDR3 length: 21 residues. The CDR3 DNA follows: TGCGCCAGCAGCTTGGGTTTAGAAAGAGCCCGGGCTAAACCCAGGGGCACTGAAGCTTTCTTT. Protein: CASSLGLERARAKPRGTEAFF.

The CDR3 here is CASSKRGSHLQETQYF. The CDR3 DNA sequence: TGTGCCAGCAGCAAAAGGGGCTCTCACCTCCAAGAGACCCAGTACTTC. V is TRBV7-3 and J is TRBJ2-5; D possibly corresponds to TRBD1 (5 bases). V gave up 5 bases and J gave up 1 base, with 17 bases separating them. The V gene's germline CDR1 is SGHTA and CDR2 FQGTGA. The CDR3 contains 16 residues. Based on the CDR3 plus reference TRBV7-3 and TRBJ2-5, the full variable domain is GAGVSQTPSNKVTEKGKYVELRCDPISGHTALYWYRQSLGQGPEFLIYFQGTGAADDSGLPNDRFFAVRPEGSVSTLKIQRTERGDSAVYLCASSKRGSHLQETQYFGPGTRLLVL.

V and J are TRBV11-2 and TRBJ2-3, with 7 positions matching TRBD1. The CDR3 covers 14 residues. Germline V gene data show CDR1 as SGHAT and CDR2 as FQNNGV. The junction had 6 bases not matched to a gene; V was cut back by 3 bases and J by 6 bases. The CDR3 protein is CASSLTGPEDTQYF. In nucleotides, the CDR3 is TGTGCCAGCAGCTTGACAGGGCCCGAGGATACGCAGTATTTT.

The rearrangement joins TRBV7-6 to TRBJ1-4, with TRBD1 identical over 8 bases. Germline-derived CDR1 and CDR2 are SGHVS and FNYEAQ. Unmatched junction bases numbered 13, after V lost 1 base and J lost 6 bases. This CDR3 has 18 residues. This CDR3 is CASSLGQGRGQGHEKLFF. In DNA form, the CDR3 reads TGTGCCAGCAGCTTAGGCCAAGGGAGAGGACAGGGCCATGAAAAACTGTTTTTT.

The genes are TRBV11-2 and TRBJ1-3, with D possibly being TRBD1 (5 bases). The germline V gene encodes CDR1 SGHAT and CDR2 FQNNGV. This CDR3 has 17 residues. Trimming shortened V by 3 bases and J by 0 bases, and 15 bases separated the two germline ends. The chain's CDR3 is CASSFTPTVRSGNTIYF. The CDR3 region has the DNA TGTGCCAGCAGCTTTACTCCGACAGTACGCTCTGGAAACACCATATATTTT.

This clone was counted a single time. J is TRBJ2-7 and V is TRBV7-2, with a tentative D call TRBD2 (5 bases). V lost 1 base, J lost 3 bases, and 7 bases lay in between. The CDR3 covers 13 residues. CDR1 is SGHTA, CDR2 FQGNSA, per germline. As DNA, the CDR3 is TGTGCCAGCAGCTTAGTGGACTTCTACGAGCAGTACTTC. Its translation: CASSLVDFYEQYF.

This clone came up a few times. The chain has TRBV5-4 and TRBJ2-7, with D tentatively TRBD1 (6 bases). Per germline, CDR1 SGHNT and CDR2 YYREEE (reference sequence). CDR3 size: 15 residues. V was shortened by 2 bases and J by 3 bases, with 15 bases between the two germline ends. DNA for the CDR3: TGTGCCAGCAGCTTTCCTGGGGGCGGAAGCTACGAGCAGTACTTC. Amino acid sequence: CASSFPGGGSYEQYF.

The chain employs TRBV5-1 and TRBJ1-5, with TRBD1 identical over 12 bases. Germline V gives CDR1 SGHRS, CDR2 YFSETQ. J lost 6 bases, V lost 4 bases, and 11 bases had no gene match. The CDR3 sequence is 17 residues long. The CDR3 reads CASSTNRDRGHCQPQHF. The CDR3 coding sequence is TGCGCCAGCAGCACCAACCGGGACAGGGGGCATTGTCAGCCCCAGCATTTT.

This clone was recorded once. The chain recombines TRBV19 with TRBJ2-2; 7 positions match TRBD1. With V trimmed by 5 bases and J by 1 base, 4 bases remained unmatched. The CDR3 totals 15 residues. Germline V lookup: CDR1 LNHDA, CDR2 SQIVND (reference sequence). CDR3 nucleotide sequence: TGTGCCAGTAGTCCGGGGACAGAGAACACCGGGGAGCTGTTTTTT. Its translation is CASSPGTENTGELFF. The complete variable domain, with remaining parts taken from reference TRBV19 and TRBJ2-2, reads DGGITQSPKYLFRKEGQNVTLSCEQNLNHDAMYWYRQDPGQGLRLIYYSQIVNDFQKGDIAEGYSVSREKKESFPLTVTSAQKNPTAFYLCASSPGTENTGELFFGEGSRLTVL.

The chain recombines TRBV6-1 with TRBJ1-2; perhaps TRBD1 as D (5 bases). In germline, CDR1 is MNHNS, CDR2 SASEGT. CDR3 length: 13 amino acids. Trimming took 5 bases from V and 3 from J, leaving 10 bases between them. The CDR3 is CASSRLQDYGYTF. CDR3 sequence (DNA): TGTGCCAGCAGTCGGTTACAGGACTATGGCTACACCTTC.

The genes are TRBV6-6 and TRBJ2-1; no clear D gene. The germline V gene encodes CDR1 MNHNY and CDR2 SVGAGI (reference sequence). The ends were cut back, 0 bases at V and 4 bases at J, with 7 bases in the middle. The CDR3 covers 14 residues. Here the CDR3 reads CASSYSIGYNEQFF. CDR3 sequence (DNA): TGTGCCAGCAGTTACTCGATCGGGTACAATGAGCAGTTCTTC.

The chain links TRBV7-2 to TRBJ2-7, with a possible D match to TRBD2 (5 bases). The CDR3 sequence is 14 residues long. Germline values: CDR1 SGHTA, CDR2 FQGNSA. Trimming cost V 2 bases and J 8 bases, with 16 bases left between them. DNA for the CDR3: TGTGCCAGCAGCTTAACAAACAGCGAGGGAAAGCAGTACTTC. This codes for CASSLTNSEGKQYF.

This chain connects TRBV7-8 to TRBJ2-5; the match to TRBD2 covers 7 bases. The J call may not be correct, given that the DNA end is closer to TRBJ2-7. The germline gives CDR1 SGHVS, CDR2 FQNEAQ. The CDR3 is made up of 14 amino acids. CDR3 protein: CASSFGRAIYEQYF. As DNA, the CDR3 is TGTGCCAGCAGCTTTGGGAGGGCCATCTACGAGCAGTACTTC.

The J gene is TRBJ1-6, the V gene TRBV19, with D tentatively TRBD1 (5 bases). The V gene lost 6 bases and the J gene lost 6 bases, with 21 bases spanning the gap. CDR3 size: 17 residues. CDR1 and CDR2 (germline): LNHDA, SQIVND (reference sequence). For the CDR3, the DNA is TGTGCCAGTAGGATTAGAGACCAGGGTGTCGGTAATTCACCCCTCCACTTT. Residues: CASRIRDQGVGNSPLHF.

The J gene is TRBJ1-1, the V gene TRBV7-2; D remains unclear. In germline, CDR1 is SGHTA, CDR2 FQGNSA. V was pared by 6 bases and J by 4 bases, with 15 bases between. CDR3 size: 14 residues. CDR3 DNA sequence: TGTGCCAGCAGTAGTACAGCCTTTAGCACTGAAGCTTTCTTT. As protein: CASSSTAFSTEAFF.